This T cell receptor beta chain was obtained from a study of blood T cell repertoires in COVID-19. CDR1 is LGHDT, CDR2 YNNKEL, per germline (reference sequence). This CDR3 contains 17 residues. V was pared by 1 base and J by 3 bases, with 19 bases between. As handled by the study authors: Estimation of nucleated cell counts was performed using reference gene primer amplification. Using immunoSEQ multiplex PCR, the repertoire was profiled, and TCRdb retains in-frame clones only, with some absent. V and J calls and clone size are those listed in that table; D and trimming were worked out from the DNA. Found here are some 190,000 clones, 89% of them singletons; the top ten hold around 2.3%.

This receptor was obtained from a woman aged 40 to 50 with acute COVID-19. Input material: PBMCs or T cells enriched from blood (not recorded which). The chain is built from TRBV3-1 (or the pseudogene TRBV3-2) and TRBJ2-7; possible D gene TRBD2, 5 bases. The CDR3 is CASSQGGLGSPNYEQYF. The CDR3 nucleotides read TGTGCCAGCAGCCAAGGAGGGTTAGGGAGCCCCAACTACGAGCAGTACTTC.